The 11 T cell receptor beta chains below all came from one sample that was sequenced in a study of T cells expressing NK-cell markers. TCRdb reanalyzed the 5' RACE reads and collapses them to one entry per CDR3 protein, without DNA. Reported are some 190,000 distinct CDR3 sequences; the ten largest clones contain 20% to 25%. The sequencing sample was made of blood T cells: a sorted CD56 or NKG2C T cell subset, CD4+ or CD8+ T cells, or bulk PBMC T cells (not recorded which). These TCRs come from a man aged 18-75 years in good health.

The gene calls are TRBV6-2 or TRBV6-3 and TRBJ2-3. The CDR3 has 14 residues. Per germline, CDR1 MNHEY and CDR2 SVGEGT. CDR3 sequence reads: CASSYGLGGDTQYF.

The chain employs TRBV5-1 and TRBJ2-1. The CDR3 loop spans 15 amino acids. Germline-derived CDR1 and CDR2 are SGHRS and YFSETQ. The CDR3 reads CASSSDPSSLNEQFF.

Here the CDR3 reads CASPVAREQFF. The chain carries TRBV2 and TRBJ2-1. CDR1 and CDR2 from the germline V gene are SNHLY and FYNNEI. The CDR3 contains 11 residues.

The chain recombines TRBV12-3 or TRBV12-4 with TRBJ1-4; TCRdb indicates TRBD1, and absent DNA this call remains unverified. The CDR3 sequence is 12 residues long. CDR3 sequence reads: CASSPTGPELFF.

The rearrangement joins TRBV27 to TRBJ2-6. The CDR3 is made up of 14 amino acids. Germline V lookup: CDR1 MNHEY, CDR2 SMNVEV (reference sequence). CDR3 in amino acids: CASSLNAGANVLTF.

V and J are TRBV3-1 and TRBJ2-2. The CDR3 runs to 17 residues. CDR1 is LGHDT and CDR2 is YNNKEL in the germline V gene (reference sequence). The CDR3 loop reads CASRHTVRAPNTGELFF.

The chain carries TRBV7-3 and TRBJ1-2; checking the TCRdb D call of TRBD1 is not possible without DNA. Germline CDR1 reads SGHTA; CDR2 reads FQGTGA. The CDR3 is 13 amino acids. CDR3 in amino acids: CATPTDPNYGYTF.

The genes are TRBV29-1 and TRBJ2-2. The germline V gene encodes CDR1 SQVTM and CDR2 ANQGSEA. This CDR3 has 13 residues. This CDR3 is CSVPDSDTGELFF.

This chain links TRBV5-6 with TRBJ2-3; TCRdb indicates TRBD1, and absent DNA this call remains unverified. The CDR3 runs 16 residues. Germline V CDR1 and CDR2: SGHDT, YYEEEE. The CDR3 is CASSFSLTMERDTQYF.

The chain recombines TRBV12-3 or TRBV12-4 with TRBJ2-7; lacking DNA, the TRBD1 call made by TCRdb goes unchecked. This CDR3 comprises 14 residues. CDR3 amino acids: CASTPGGVSYEQYF.

The V and J genes are TRBV18 and TRBJ1-1; the TRBD1 assignment by TCRdb is unverifiable without DNA. The V gene's germline CDR1 is KGHSH and CDR2 LQKENI. The CDR3 runs to 14 residues. The CDR3 sequence: CASSPREDRVEAFF.